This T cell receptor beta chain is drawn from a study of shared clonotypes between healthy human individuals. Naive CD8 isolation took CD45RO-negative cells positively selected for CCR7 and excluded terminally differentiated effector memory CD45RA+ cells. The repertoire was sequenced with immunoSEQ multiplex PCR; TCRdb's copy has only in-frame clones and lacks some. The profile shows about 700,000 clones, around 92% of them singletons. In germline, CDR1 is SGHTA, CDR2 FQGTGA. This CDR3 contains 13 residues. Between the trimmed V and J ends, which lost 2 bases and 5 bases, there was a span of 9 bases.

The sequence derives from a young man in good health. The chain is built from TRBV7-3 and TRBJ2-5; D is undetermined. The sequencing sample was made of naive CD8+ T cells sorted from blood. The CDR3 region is CASSLGNGETQYF. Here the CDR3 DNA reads TGTGCCAGCAGCTTAGGAAATGGGGAGACCCAGTACTTC.